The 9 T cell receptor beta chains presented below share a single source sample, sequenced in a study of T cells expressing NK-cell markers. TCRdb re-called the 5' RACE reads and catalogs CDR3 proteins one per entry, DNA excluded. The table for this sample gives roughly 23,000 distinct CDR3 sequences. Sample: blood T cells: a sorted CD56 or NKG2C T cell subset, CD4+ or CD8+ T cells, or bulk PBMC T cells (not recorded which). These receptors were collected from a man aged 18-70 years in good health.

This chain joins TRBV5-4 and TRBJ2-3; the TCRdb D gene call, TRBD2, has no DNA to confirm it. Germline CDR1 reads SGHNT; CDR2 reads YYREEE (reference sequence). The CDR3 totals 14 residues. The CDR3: CASSSSGGTDTQYF.

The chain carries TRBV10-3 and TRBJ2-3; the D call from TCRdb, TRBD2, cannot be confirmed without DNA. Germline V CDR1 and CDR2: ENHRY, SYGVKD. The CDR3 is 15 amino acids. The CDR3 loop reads CAISDRRDSTDTQYF.

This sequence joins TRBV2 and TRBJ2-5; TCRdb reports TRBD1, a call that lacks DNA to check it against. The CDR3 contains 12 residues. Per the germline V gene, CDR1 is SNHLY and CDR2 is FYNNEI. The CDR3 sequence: CASNTGSGTQYF.

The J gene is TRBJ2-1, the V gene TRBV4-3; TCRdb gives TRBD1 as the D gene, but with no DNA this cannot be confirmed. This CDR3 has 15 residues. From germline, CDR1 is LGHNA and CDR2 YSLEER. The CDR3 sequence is CASSQSGEGYNEQFF.

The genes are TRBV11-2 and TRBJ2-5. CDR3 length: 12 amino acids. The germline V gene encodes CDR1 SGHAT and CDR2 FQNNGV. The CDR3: CASSLYTETQYF. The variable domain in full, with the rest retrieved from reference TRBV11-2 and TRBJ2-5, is EAGVAQSPRYKIIEKRQSVAFWCNPISGHATLYWYQQILGQGPKLLIQFQNNGVVDDSQLPKDRFSAERLKGVDSTLKIQPAKLEDSAVYLCASSLYTETQYFGPGTRLLVL.

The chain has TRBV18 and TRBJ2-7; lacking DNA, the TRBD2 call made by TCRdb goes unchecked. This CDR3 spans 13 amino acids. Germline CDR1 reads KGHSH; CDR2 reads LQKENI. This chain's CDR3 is CASSPSEGVEQYF.

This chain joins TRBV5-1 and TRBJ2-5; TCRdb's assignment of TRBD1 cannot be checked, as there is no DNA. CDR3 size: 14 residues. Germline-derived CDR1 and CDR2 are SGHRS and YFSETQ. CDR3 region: CASSLTGGQETQYF. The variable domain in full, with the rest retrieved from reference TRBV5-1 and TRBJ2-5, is KAGVTQTPRYLIKTRGQQVTLSCSPISGHRSVSWYQQTPGQGLQFLFEYFSETQRNKGNFPGRFSGRQFSNSRSEMNVSTLELGDSALYLCASSLTGGQETQYFGPGTRLLVL.

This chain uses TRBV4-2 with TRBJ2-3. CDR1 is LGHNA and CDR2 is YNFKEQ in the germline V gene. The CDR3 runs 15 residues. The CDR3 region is CASSQGSSRERTQYF.

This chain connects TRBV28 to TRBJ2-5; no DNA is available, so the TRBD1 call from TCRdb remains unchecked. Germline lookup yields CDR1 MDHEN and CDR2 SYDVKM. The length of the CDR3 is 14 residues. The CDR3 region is CASTEQGGQETQYF.